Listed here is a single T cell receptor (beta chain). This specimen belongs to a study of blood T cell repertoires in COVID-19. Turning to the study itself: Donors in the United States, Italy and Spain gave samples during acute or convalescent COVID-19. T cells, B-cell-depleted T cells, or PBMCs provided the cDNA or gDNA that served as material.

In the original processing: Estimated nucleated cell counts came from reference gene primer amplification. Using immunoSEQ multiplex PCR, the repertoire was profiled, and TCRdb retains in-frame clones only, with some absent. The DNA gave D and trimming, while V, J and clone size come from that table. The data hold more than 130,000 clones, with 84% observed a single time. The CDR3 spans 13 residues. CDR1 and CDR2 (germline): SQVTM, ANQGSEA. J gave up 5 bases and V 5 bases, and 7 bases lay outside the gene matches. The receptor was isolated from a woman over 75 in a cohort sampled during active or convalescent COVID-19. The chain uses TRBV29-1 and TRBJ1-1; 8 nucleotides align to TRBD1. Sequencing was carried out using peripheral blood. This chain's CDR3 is CSVRTGTGTEAFF. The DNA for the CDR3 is TGCAGCGTTAGGACAGGGACGGGGACTGAAGCTTTCTTT. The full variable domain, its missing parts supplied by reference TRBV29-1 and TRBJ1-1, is SAVISQKPSRDICQRGTSLTIQCQVDSQVTMMFWYRQQPGQSLTLIATANQGSEATYESGFVIDKFPISRPNLTFSTLTVSNMSPEDSSIYLCSVRTGTGTEAFFGQGTRLTVV.